Reported below is one T cell receptor (beta chain). Antigen unknown. This entry is derived from a study of CD4 T cell repertoires in COVID-19. Study summary: CFSE-low cells expanded nine to ten days with IL-2, then restimulated with other coronavirus spikes. Findings of the study overall: Sharing of several most expanded SARS-CoV-2-reactive clonotypes across memory subsets suggested intraclonal diversification. Between roughly 6 and 25% of SARS-CoV-2 clonotypes also appeared in SARS-CoV and/or HKU1 spike cultures.

CDR3 length: 15 amino acids. Germline CDR1 is SSHAT and CDR2 is FNYEAQ (reference sequence). Trimming left V 7 bases short and J 9 bases short, with 22 bases between. The repertoire was sequenced with immunoSEQ multiplex PCR; TCRdb's copy has only in-frame clones and lacks some. The sample has about 75,000 clones, 83% seen once; the top ten hold over 0.45%. The memory T cells were sequenced right after ex vivo isolation, without culture. The chain joins TRBV7-7 to TRBJ2-1; either TRBD1 or TRBD2 may fit D (6 bases each). Material: CD4+ T cells from peripheral blood, obtained after recovery from COVID-19. The receptor was isolated from a human donor who had COVID-19. CDR3 sequence (DNA): TGTGCCAGCACCGCCGGGGGCCCCTACAATGGTGAGCAGTTCTTC. Its translation is CASTAGGPYNGEQFF.